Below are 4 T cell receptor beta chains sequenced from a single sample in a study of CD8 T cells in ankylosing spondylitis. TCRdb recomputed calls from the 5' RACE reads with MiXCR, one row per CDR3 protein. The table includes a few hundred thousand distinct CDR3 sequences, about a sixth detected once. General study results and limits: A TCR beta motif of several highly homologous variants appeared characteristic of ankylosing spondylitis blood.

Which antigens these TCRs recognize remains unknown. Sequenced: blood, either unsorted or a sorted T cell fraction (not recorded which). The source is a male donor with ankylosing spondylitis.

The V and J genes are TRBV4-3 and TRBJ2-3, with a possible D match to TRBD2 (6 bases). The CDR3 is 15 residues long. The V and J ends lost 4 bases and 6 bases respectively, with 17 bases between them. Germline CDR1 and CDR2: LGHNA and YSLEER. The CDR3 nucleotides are TGCGCCAGCAGCCTGCGGGACTCTGCGGGGGATACGCAGTATTTT. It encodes CASSLRDSAGDTQYF.

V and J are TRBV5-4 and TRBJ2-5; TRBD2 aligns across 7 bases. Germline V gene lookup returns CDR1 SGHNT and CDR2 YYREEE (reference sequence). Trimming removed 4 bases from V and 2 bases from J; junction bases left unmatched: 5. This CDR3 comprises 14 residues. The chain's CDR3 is CASSRWRGQETQYF. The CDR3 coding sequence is TGTGCCAGCAGCCGATGGCGGGGGCAAGAGACCCAGTACTTC.

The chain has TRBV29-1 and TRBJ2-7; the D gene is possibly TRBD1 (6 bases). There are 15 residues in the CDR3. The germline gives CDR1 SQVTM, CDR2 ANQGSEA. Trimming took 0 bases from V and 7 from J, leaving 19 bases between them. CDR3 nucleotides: TGCAGCGTTGAAGACCCCCGTGGGGGCCTGAGGGAGCAGTACTTC. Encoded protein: CSVEDPRGGLREQYF.

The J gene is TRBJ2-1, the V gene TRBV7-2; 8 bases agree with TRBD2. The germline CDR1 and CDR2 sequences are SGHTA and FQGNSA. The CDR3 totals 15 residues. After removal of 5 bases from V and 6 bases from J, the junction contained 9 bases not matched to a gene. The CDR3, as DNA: TGTGCCAGCAGCCCGGGGGGGCTAGCGGGCAATGAGCAGTTCTTC. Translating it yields CASSPGGLAGNEQFF.